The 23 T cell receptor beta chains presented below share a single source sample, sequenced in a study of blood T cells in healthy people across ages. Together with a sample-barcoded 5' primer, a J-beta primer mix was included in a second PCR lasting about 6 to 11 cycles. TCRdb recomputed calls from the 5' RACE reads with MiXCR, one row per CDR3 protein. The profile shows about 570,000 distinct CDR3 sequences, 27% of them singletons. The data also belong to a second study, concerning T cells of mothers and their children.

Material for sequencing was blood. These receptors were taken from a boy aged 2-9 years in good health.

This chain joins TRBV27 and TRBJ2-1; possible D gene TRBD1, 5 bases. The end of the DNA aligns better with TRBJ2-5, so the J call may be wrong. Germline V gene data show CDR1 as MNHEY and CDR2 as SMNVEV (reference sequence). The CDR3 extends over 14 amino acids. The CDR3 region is CASSLQGSRETQYF. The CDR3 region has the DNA TGTGCCAGCAGTTTACAGGGTTCGAGAGAGACCCAGTACTTC.

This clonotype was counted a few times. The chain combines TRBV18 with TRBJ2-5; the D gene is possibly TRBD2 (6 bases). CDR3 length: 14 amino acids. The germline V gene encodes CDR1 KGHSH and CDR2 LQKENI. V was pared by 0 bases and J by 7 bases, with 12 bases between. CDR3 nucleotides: TGTGCCAGCTCACCACCGGCTAGCGAAGGGACCCAGTACTTC. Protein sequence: CASSPPASEGTQYF.

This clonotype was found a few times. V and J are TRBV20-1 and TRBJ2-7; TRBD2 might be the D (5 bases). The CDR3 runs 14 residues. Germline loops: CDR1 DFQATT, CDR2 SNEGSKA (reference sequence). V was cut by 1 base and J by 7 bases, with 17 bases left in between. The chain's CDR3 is CSARGETLVGEQYF. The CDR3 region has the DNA TGCAGTGCTAGAGGGGAGACTTTAGTGGGGGAGCAGTACTTC.

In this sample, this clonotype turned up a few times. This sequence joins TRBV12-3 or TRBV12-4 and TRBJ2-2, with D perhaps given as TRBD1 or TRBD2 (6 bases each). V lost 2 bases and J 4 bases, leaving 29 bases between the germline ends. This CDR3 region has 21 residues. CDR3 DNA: TGTGCCAGCAGTTTATTTAGGCGGGGAATAAGGGGGACAAATTCCACCGGGGAGCTGTTTTTT. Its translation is CASSLFRRGIRGTNSTGELFF.

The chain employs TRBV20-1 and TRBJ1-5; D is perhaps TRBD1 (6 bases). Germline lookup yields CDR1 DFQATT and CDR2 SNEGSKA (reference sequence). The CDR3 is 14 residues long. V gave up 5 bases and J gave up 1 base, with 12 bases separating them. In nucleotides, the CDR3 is TGCAGTGCTCAGAGGGGGGCGAGCAATCAGCCCCAGCATTTT. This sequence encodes CSAQRGASNQPQHF.

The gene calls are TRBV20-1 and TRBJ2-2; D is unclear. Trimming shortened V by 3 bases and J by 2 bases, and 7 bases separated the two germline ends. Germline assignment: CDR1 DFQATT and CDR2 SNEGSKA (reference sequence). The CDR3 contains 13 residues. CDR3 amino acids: CSARDLNTGELFF. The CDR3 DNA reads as TGCAGTGCTAGGGACCTCAACACCGGGGAGCTGTTTTTT.

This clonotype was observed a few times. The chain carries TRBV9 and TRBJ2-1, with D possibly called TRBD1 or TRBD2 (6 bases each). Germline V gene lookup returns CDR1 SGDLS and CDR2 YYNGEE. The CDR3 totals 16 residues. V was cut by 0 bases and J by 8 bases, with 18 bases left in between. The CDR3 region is CASSVATGWDSDEQFF. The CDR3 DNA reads TGTGCCAGCAGCGTAGCTACAGGGTGGGACTCCGATGAGCAGTTCTTC.

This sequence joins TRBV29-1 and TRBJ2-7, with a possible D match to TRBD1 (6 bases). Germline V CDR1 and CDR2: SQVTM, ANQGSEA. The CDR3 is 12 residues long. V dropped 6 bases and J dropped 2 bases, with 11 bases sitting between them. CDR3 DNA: TGCAGCGTCGAGACAGGTACCTACGAGCAGTACTTC. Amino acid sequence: CSVETGTYEQYF.

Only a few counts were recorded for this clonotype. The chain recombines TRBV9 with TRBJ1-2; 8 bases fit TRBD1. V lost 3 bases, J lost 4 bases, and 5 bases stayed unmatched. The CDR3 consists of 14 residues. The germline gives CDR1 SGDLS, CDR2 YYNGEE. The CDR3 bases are TGTGCCAGCAGCGGGTCAACAGGGGGCTATGGCTACACCTTC. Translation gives CASSGSTGGYGYTF.

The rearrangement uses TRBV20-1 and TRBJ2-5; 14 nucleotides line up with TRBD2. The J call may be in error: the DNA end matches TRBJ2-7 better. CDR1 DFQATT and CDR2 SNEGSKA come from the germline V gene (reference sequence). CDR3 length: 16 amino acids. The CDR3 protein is CSAKRTSGGSRYEQYF. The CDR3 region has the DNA TGCAGTGCTAAACGGACTAGCGGGGGGTCTCGGTACGAGCAGTACTTC.

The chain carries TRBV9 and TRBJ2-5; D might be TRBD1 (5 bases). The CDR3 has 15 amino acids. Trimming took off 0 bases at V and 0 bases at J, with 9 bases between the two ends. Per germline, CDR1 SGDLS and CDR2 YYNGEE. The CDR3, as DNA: TGTGCCAGCAGCGTAGCTTCAGGGTACCAAGAGACCCAGTACTTC. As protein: CASSVASGYQETQYF.

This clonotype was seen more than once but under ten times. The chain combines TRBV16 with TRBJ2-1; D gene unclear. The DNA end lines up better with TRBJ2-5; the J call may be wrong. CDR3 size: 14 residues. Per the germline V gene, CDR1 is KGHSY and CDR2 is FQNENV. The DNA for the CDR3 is TGTGCCAGCAGCCAAAACCTAGGACAAGAGACCCAGTACTTC. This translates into CASSQNLGQETQYF.

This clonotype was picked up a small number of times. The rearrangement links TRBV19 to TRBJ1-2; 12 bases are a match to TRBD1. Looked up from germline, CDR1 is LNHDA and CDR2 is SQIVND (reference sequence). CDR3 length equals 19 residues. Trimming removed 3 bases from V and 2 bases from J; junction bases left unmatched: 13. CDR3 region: CASSIAPTWGQGANYGYTF. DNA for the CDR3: TGTGCCAGTAGTATCGCTCCGACATGGGGACAGGGGGCGAACTATGGCTACACCTTC.

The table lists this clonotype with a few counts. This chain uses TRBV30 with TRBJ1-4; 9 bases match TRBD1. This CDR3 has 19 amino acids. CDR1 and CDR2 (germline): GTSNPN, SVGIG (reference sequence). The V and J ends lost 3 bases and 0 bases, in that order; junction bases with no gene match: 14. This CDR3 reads CAWRRRDRGVTTTNEKLFF. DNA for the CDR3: TGTGCCTGGAGGCGACGAGACAGGGGGGTTACCACAACTAATGAAAAACTGTTTTTT.

CDR3 residues: CASSPDETQYF. In DNA form, the CDR3 reads TGCGCCAGCAGTCCGGACGAGACCCAGTACTTC. This chain uses TRBV10-2 with TRBJ2-5; D gene ambiguous. The CDR3 extends over 11 amino acids. Trimming stripped 5 bases from V and 5 bases from J, with 6 bases between. CDR1 WSHSY and CDR2 SAAADI come from the germline V gene.

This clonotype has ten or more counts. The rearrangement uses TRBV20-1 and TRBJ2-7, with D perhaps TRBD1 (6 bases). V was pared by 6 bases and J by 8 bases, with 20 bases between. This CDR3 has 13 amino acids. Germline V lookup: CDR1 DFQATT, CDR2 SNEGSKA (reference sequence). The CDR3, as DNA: TGCAGTGCCTCTAAGGGGGACGATGCCAAGCAGTACTTC. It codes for CSASKGDDAKQYF.

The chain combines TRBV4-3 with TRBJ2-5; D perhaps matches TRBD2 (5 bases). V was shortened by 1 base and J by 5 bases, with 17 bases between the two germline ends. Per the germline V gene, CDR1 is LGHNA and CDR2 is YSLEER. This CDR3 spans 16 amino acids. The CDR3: CASSQGPGKPAETQYF. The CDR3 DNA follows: TGCGCCAGCAGCCAAGGCCCGGGGAAACCTGCGGAGACCCAGTACTTC.

The DNA of the CDR3 is TGTGCCAGCAGCCCCCGGGACAGCCCAGGGGCAACTAATGAAAAACTGTTTTTT. Protein product: CASSPRDSPGATNEKLFF. The rearrangement joins TRBV7-4 to TRBJ1-4, with 7 positions matching TRBD1. The CDR3 consists of 18 residues. Losses at the gene ends were 5 bases for V and 0 bases for J; bases not matched to a gene: 12. Germline values: CDR1 SGHVT, CDR2 SQSDAQ.

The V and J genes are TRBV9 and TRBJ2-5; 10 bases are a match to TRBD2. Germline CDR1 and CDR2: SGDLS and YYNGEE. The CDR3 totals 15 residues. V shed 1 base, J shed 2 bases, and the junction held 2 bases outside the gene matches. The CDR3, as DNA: TGTGCCAGCAGCGTACTAGCGGGGGTTCAAGAGACCCAGTACTTC. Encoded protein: CASSVLAGVQETQYF. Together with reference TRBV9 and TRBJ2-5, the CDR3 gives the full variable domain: DSGVTQTPKHLITATGQRVTLRCSPRSGDLSVYWYQQSLDQGLQFLIQYYNGEERAKGNILERFSAQQFPDLHSELNLSSLELGDSALYFCASSVLAGVQETQYFGPGTRLLVL.

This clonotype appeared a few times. The CDR3 loop is CASSLEGRYTEAFF. The CDR3 bases are TGTGCCAGCAGCTTAGAAGGGAGGTACACTGAAGCTTTCTTT. The rearrangement links TRBV7-9 to TRBJ1-1; D ambiguous. V was cut by 1 base and J by 3 bases, with 9 bases left in between. Germline-derived CDR1 and CDR2 are SEHNR and FQNEAQ (reference sequence). This CDR3 has 14 residues.

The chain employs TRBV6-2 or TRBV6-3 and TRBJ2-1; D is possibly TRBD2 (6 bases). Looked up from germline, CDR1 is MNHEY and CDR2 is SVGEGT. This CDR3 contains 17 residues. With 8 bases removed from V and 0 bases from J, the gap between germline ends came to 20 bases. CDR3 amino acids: CASLPGGGADSYNEQFF. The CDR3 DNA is TGTGCCAGCCTTCCGGGTGGCGGGGCCGACTCCTACAATGAGCAGTTCTTC.

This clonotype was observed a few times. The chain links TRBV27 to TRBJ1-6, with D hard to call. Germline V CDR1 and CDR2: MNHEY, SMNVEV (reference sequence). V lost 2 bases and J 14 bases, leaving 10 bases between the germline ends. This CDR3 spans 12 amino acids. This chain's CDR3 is CASSLPPGTLHF. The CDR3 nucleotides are TGTGCCAGCAGTTTACCGCCGGGCACCCTCCACTTT.

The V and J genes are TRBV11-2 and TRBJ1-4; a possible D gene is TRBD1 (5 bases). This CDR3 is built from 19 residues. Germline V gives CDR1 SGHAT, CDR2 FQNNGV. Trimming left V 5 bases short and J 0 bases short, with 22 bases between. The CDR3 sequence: CASSPWEGSVLATNEKLFF. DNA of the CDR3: TGTGCCAGCAGCCCCTGGGAGGGGTCCGTACTTGCAACTAATGAAAAACTGTTTTTT.